The rows below give T cell receptor beta chains drawn from one sample of a study of cytomegalovirus exposure and HLA in healthy donors. Only in-frame clones appear in the TCRdb table, and some are missing; sequencing was by immunoSEQ multiplex PCR. The data hold roughly 120,000 clones, with about 80% observed a single time. Sequencing used PBMCs. The receptors originated from a man between 45 and 60 years old in good health and CMV-seropositive. CDR3s leave out the opening cysteine and the closing phenylalanine or tryptophan.

TRBV4-2	15	TRBJ2-2	ASSQPAGERNTGELF
TRBV4-2	13	TRBJ2-5	ASSQVGDSRETQY
TRBV6-5	13	TRBJ1-3	ASSYVGASGNTIY
TRBV7-9	13	TRBJ1-2	ASSLLDRGLHGYT
TRBV6-1	12	TRBJ2-7	ASSDLPPLYEQY
TRBV5-1	14	TRBJ1-4	ASSFGTTATNEKLF
TRBV5-1	13	TRBJ2-1	ASSSRDRDRDEQF
TRBV7-9	10	TRBJ1-2	ASSLDAGGYT
TRBV18	16	TRBJ2-7	ASSPWAGTSGSRVEQY
TRBV27	11	TRBJ1-2	ASSPYGFYGYT
TRBV27	13	TRBJ2-2	ASGFGGTNTGELF